This note documents a single T cell receptor (beta chain) sequence. Its target is unknown. This specimen belongs to a study of a mutant IDH1 vaccine in newly diagnosed glioma. The CDR3 runs to 13 residues. Germline V gene lookup returns CDR1 SGHRS and CDR2 YFSETQ. Between the trimmed V and J ends, which lost 0 bases and 5 bases, there was a span of 9 bases. Stated time point: week 47, end of study. One vaccine dose held 300 ug of mutant IDH1 20-mer peptide and came with topical imiquimod. Repertoires were generated with immunoSEQ multiplex PCR, while TCRdb's copy carries only in-frame clones and drops some. The sample includes 40,000 or so clones, 82% seen only once; the top ten take 18%.

This sequence was found in a man between 18 and 35 years old with glioma. Some clones in this sample may be carry-over from other donors' samples. The source material was PBMCs, sampled from a glioma patient whose treatment included an IDH1 peptide vaccine. This sequence joins TRBV5-1 and TRBJ2-7, with no clear D. The CDR3 protein is CASSLGGWDEQYF. CDR3 bases: TGCGCCAGCAGCTTGGGCGGTTGGGACGAGCAGTACTTC.